A selection of T cell receptor beta chains follows, all from one sample in a study of T cells after yellow fever vaccination. MiXCR, run by TCRdb on the 5' RACE reads, gives a single entry per CDR3 protein. The sample yields 300,000 to 400,000 distinct CDR3 sequences, 8.7% seen once. The material was PBMCs, obtained on the day of the first yellow fever vaccination. The source of these receptors is a man younger than 30 who received the YFV17D yellow fever vaccine. Both conserved end residues are part of each CDR3. Each record gives: D gene, J gene, V gene, clone size, CDR3 protein, CDR3 DNA. D genes are given only for firm matches. Some rows mark clone size as missing; the rest say once, few, many or name a class of expanded clone.

TRBD1,TRBJ1-1,TRBV4-1,NA,CASSQGDSHTEAFF,TGCGCCAGCAGCCAAGGGGACAGCCACACTGAAGCTTTCTTT
NA,TRBJ1-1,TRBV7-2,NA,CASSFDRTEAFF,TGTGCCAGCAGCTTTGACAGGACTGAAGCTTTCTTT
NA,TRBJ2-4,TRBV24-1,NA,CATSDPKGVGDIQYF,TGTGCCACCAGTGACCCCAAGGGGGTCGGGGACATTCAGTACTTC
NA,TRBJ1-5,TRBV28,few,CASSEEQGQPQHF,TGTGCCAGCAGCGAAGAACAGGGACAGCCCCAGCATTTT
TRBD1,TRBJ2-7,TRBV20-1,few,CSAPTGISYEQYF,TGCAGTGCCCCGACAGGGATCTCCTACGAGCAGTACTTC
NA,TRBJ1-6,TRBV7-2,NA,CASSLDGFGNSPHHF,TGTGCCAGCAGCTTAGACGGATTCGGTAATTCACCCCACCACTTT
NA,TRBJ1-4,TRBV20-1,many,CSAGHGRRGEKLFF,TGCAGTGCTGGGCACGGGCGCCGAGGTGAAAAACTGTTTTTT
NA,TRBJ2-5,TRBV12-3/TRBV12-4,NA,CASSKTRLGETQYF,TGTGCCAGCAGCAAGACTCGGCTCGGGGAGACCCAGTACTTC
NA,TRBJ2-5,TRBV5-1,few,CASSLVWGPRETQYF,TGCGCCAGCAGCTTGGTATGGGGACCAAGAGAGACCCAGTACTTC
TRBD1,TRBJ2-5,TRBV5-1,NA,CASKRRGLETQYF,TGCGCCAGCAAACGTAGGGGGCTAGAGACCCAGTACTTC
NA,TRBJ2-3,TRBV6-2/TRBV6-3,NA,CATGKQRGPYTQYF,TGTGCCACAGGGAAACAGAGGGGTCCATATACGCAGTATTTT
TRBD1,TRBJ1-2,TRBV7-6,many,CASSPPGQGPFNYGYTF,TGTGCCAGCAGCCCCCCCGGACAGGGACCCTTTAACTATGGCTACACCTTC
TRBD2,TRBJ2-5,TRBV4-1,many,CASSPVAGGQETQYF,TGCGCCAGCAGCCCCGTAGCGGGGGGGCAAGAGACCCAGTACTTC
TRBD2,TRBJ2-5,TRBV20-1,few,CSARDTRGVGETQYF,TGCAGTGCTAGAGATACCCGGGGGGTGGGGGAGACCCAGTACTTC
NA,TRBJ1-4,TRBV15,few,CATSLGEANEKLFF,TGTGCCACCAGCTTAGGGGAGGCTAATGAAAAACTGTTTTTT
NA,TRBJ2-5,TRBV10-3,NA,CAISVGLETQYF,TGTGCCATCAGTGTCGGGTTAGAGACCCAGTACTTC
NA,TRBJ2-4,TRBV9,few,CASSVEPELGIQYF,TGTGCCAGCAGCGTAGAGCCGGAGTTGGGCATTCAGTACTTC
TRBD1,TRBJ2-3,TRBV7-2,NA,CASRRTGTGGDTQYF,TGTGCCAGCAGACGAACCGGGACAGGGGGAGATACGCAGTATTTT
TRBD1,TRBJ1-1,TRBV12-3/TRBV12-4,NA,CASRLTGVGTEAFF,TGTGCCAGCAGGTTAACAGGGGTTGGGACTGAAGCTTTCTTT
NA,TRBJ1-2,TRBV6-2/TRBV6-3,few,CASSYYRETYGYTF,TGTGCCAGCAGTTACTACCGGGAGACCTATGGCTACACCTTC
NA,TRBJ2-5,TRBV6-2/TRBV6-3,many,CASSSPGRSWETQYF,TGTGCCAGCAGTTCCCCGGGACGGTCGTGGGAGACCCAGTACTTC
TRBD1,TRBJ1-6,TRBV2,few,CASSELGQGNSPLHF,TGTGCCAGCAGTGAATTAGGACAGGGTAATTCACCCCTCCACTTT
TRBD2,TRBJ2-3,TRBV6-2/TRBV6-3,few,CASSRPVTSAGSTDTQYF,TGTGCCAGCAGCCGCCCCGTCACTAGCGCTGGGAGCACAGATACGCAGTATTTT
TRBD1,TRBJ1-2,TRBV4-3,NA,CASSQAEGAGMSGGYTF,TGCGCCAGCAGCCAAGCTGAGGGGGCCGGGATGTCGGGCGGCTACACCTTC
TRBD2,TRBJ2-1,TRBV6-1,few,CASSRTSGGSNYNEQFF,TGTGCCAGCAGCCGGACTAGCGGGGGGTCCAACTACAATGAGCAGTTCTTC
TRBD1,TRBJ2-7,TRBV7-2,many,CASSRTGGSYEQYF,TGTGCCAGCAGCCGGACAGGGGGCTCCTACGAGCAGTACTTC
NA,TRBJ1-6,TRBV19,NA,CASSIVGYSPLHF,TGTGCCAGTAGTATAGTAGGGTATTCACCCCTCCACTTT
NA,TRBJ1-2,TRBV12-3/TRBV12-4,many,CASSFFLRQDRYTF,TGTGCCAGCAGTTTCTTCCTCCGACAGGATCGCTACACCTTC
TRBD1,TRBJ2-2,TRBV18,few,CASSPPGTVTGELFF,TGTGCCAGCTCACCACCCGGGACAGTTACCGGGGAGCTGTTTTTT
NA,TRBJ1-5,TRBV21-1,few,CASSKDEQGVGDSNQPQHF,TGTGCCAGCAGCAAAGACGAACAGGGGGTAGGGGACAGCAATCAGCCCCAGCATTTT
TRBD1,TRBJ1-4,TRBV7-8,few,CASSLAGTGSEKLFF,TGTGCCAGCAGCTTAGCGGGGACAGGGAGTGAAAAACTGTTTTTT
NA,TRBJ2-3,TRBV7-2,NA,CASSLLTGGITDTQYF,TGTGCCAGCAGCTTACTGACAGGTGGAATTACAGATACGCAGTATTTT
TRBD1,TRBJ2-6,TRBV4-3,medium-sized,CASSQAGGSGANVLTF,TGCGCCAGCAGCCAAGCAGGGGGCTCTGGGGCCAACGTCCTGACTTTC
NA,TRBJ2-3,TRBV5-6,few,CASSLEGGLSTDTQYF,TGTGCCAGCAGCTTGGAGGGGGGACTTAGCACAGATACGCAGTATTTT
NA,TRBJ2-3,TRBV6-5,few,CASSYGSPGDTQYF,TGTGCCAGCAGTTACGGTTCCCCAGGGGATACGCAGTATTTT
NA,TRBJ2-2,TRBV24-1,NA,CATSDSSGGELFF,TGTGCCACCAGTGATTCGTCGGGAGGGGAGCTGTTTTTT
NA,TRBJ1-1,TRBV30,NA,CAWSKKQGNTEAFF,TGTGCCTGGAGTAAAAAACAGGGGAACACTGAAGCTTTCTTT
TRBD2,TRBJ2-1,TRBV29-1,NA,CSVDPAGGAYNEQFF,TGCAGCGTTGACCCTGCGGGGGGGGCCTACAATGAGCAGTTCTTC
NA,TRBJ1-6,TRBV4-3,NA,CASSQHSGSYNSPLHF,TGCGCCAGCAGCCAACATTCGGGGTCCTATAATTCACCCCTCCACTTT
NA,TRBJ2-3,TRBV6-2/TRBV6-3,NA,CASSHGDTQYF,TGTGCCAGCAGTCACGGGGATACGCAGTATTTT
NA,TRBJ2-1,TRBV3-1,few,CASSQIAVHSYNEQFF,TGTGCCAGCAGCCAAATAGCGGTACACTCCTACAATGAGCAGTTCTTC
TRBD2,TRBJ2-3,TRBV11-2,few,CASRTWPSGAPSTDTQYF,TGTGCCAGCAGAACCTGGCCTAGCGGTGCTCCTAGCACAGATACGCAGTATTTT
NA,TRBJ1-2,TRBV5-1,few,CASSPAGAYGYTF,TGCGCCAGCAGCCCTGCGGGGGCCTATGGCTACACCTTC
NA,TRBJ2-3,TRBV5-6,once,CASSLGPRRAGTDTQYF,TGTGCCAGCAGCTTGGGACCACGTAGAGCTGGCACAGATACGCAGTATTTT
NA,TRBJ1-5,TRBV7-2,few,CASSLGHNQPQHF,TGTGCCAGCAGCTTAGGGCACAATCAGCCCCAGCATTTT
NA,TRBJ2-3,TRBV12-3/TRBV12-4,few,CAGGPGTDTQYF,TGTGCCGGAGGCCCGGGAACAGATACGCAGTATTTT
NA,TRBJ2-3,TRBV7-2,NA,CASRQRPSTDTQYF,TGTGCCAGCAGACAGAGACCTAGCACAGATACGCAGTATTTT
TRBD2,TRBJ2-7,TRBV5-1,few,CASSQPTSGVTYEQYF,TGCGCCAGCAGCCAACCGACTAGCGGGGTAACCTACGAGCAGTACTTC
NA,TRBJ2-5,TRBV5-4,few,CASSLGGEKKETQYF,TGTGCCAGCAGCTTAGGTGGGGAGAAGAAAGAGACCCAGTACTTC
NA,TRBJ1-5,TRBV5-1,few,CASSWAGDGNQPQHF,TGCGCCAGCAGCTGGGCGGGGGATGGCAATCAGCCCCAGCATTTT
TRBD1,TRBJ1-5,TRBV6-1,few,CASSKQGASQPQHF,TGTGCCAGCAGTAAACAGGGGGCAAGTCAGCCCCAGCATTTT
NA,TRBJ1-1,TRBV5-1,few,CASSLEGLTEAFF,TGCGCCAGCAGCTTGGAGGGCCTCACTGAAGCTTTCTTT
NA,TRBJ1-6,TRBV5-1,many,CASSLAVPPNSPLHF,TGCGCCAGCAGCCTCGCCGTTCCCCCTAATTCACCCCTCCACTTT
NA,TRBJ1-1,TRBV20-1,few,CSARVWPEAFF,TGCAGTGCTAGAGTATGGCCTGAAGCTTTCTTT